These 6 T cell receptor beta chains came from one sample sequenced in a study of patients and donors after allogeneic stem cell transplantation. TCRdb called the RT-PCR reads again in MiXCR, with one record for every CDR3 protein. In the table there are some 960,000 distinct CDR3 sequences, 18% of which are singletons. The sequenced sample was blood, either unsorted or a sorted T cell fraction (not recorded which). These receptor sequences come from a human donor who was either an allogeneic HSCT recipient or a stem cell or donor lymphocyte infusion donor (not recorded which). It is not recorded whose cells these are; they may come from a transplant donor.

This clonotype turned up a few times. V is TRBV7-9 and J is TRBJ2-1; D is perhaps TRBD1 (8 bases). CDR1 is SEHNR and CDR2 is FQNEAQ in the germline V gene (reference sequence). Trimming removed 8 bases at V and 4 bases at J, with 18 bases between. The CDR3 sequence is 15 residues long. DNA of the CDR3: TGTGCCAGCGGGGGGGAGGACAGGGCGTACAATGAGCAGTTCTTC. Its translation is CASGGEDRAYNEQFF.

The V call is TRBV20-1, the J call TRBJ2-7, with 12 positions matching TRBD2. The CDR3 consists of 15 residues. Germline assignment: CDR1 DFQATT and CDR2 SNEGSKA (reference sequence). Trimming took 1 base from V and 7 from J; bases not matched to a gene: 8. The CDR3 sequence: CSARGRTSGAPEQYF. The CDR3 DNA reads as TGCAGTGCTAGAGGGCGGACTAGCGGGGCCCCTGAGCAGTACTTC.

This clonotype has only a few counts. The CDR3 region is CASSLRTDSYGYTF. In DNA, the CDR3 is TGCGCCAGCAGCCTCCGGACAGATAGCTATGGCTACACCTTC. The chain couples TRBV5-1 to TRBJ1-2, with a tentative D call TRBD1 (6 bases). Germline V gene sequence: CDR1 SGHRS, CDR2 YFSETQ. V was clipped by 4 bases and J by 4 bases, with 14 bases between them. This CDR3 has 14 residues.

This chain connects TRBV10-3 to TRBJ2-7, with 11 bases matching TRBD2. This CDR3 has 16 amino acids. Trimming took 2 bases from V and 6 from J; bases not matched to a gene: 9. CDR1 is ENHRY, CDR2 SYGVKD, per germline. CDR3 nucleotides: TGTGCCATCAGTGAGGGTGGAGGGACTAGCGGAGGCGAGCAGTACTTC. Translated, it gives CAISEGGGTSGGEQYF.

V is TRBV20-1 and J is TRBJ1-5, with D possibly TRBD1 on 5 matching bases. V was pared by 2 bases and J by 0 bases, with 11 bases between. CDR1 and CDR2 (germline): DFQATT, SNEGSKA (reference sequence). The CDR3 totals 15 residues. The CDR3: CSARFGGVSNQPQHF. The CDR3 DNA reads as TGCAGTGCTAGATTCGGGGGGGTTAGCAATCAGCCCCAGCATTTT.

The CDR3 loop is CASSQGDGKTNYGYTF. The CDR3 bases are TGCGCCAGCAGCCAAGGGGACGGAAAAACCAACTATGGCTACACCTTC. The chain has TRBV5-1 and TRBJ1-2; possible D gene TRBD1, 5 bases. The CDR3 has 16 amino acids. V lost 4 bases, J lost 2 bases, and 18 bases lay in between. The germline gives CDR1 SGHRS, CDR2 YFSETQ.